The rows below give T cell receptor beta chains drawn from one sample of a study of early T cells in non-severe SARS-CoV-2 infection. TCRdb reprocessed the 5' RACE reads via MiXCR and lists one record per CDR3 protein. The repertoire holds approximately 89,000 distinct CDR3 sequences, with more than 13% as singletons. Input material: whole blood. All receptors derive from an adult who was a healthcare worker with PCR-confirmed SARS-CoV-2 infection or an uninfected control (not recorded which). Both conserved end residues are part of each CDR3. A D gene is named only where the DNA matches it firmly. Some rows have no size entry. The others give once, few or many, or a class for an expanded clone.

d_call	clone_size	j_call	v_call	cdr3_nt	cdr3_aa
TRBD1	few	TRBJ2-7	TRBV9	TGTGCCAGCAGCGTAGGAGACAGGGGGCTGTACGAGCAGTACTTC	CASSVGDRGLYEQYF
.	few	TRBJ2-7	TRBV30	TGTGCCTGGAGGAAAACGGGATACGAGCAGTACTTC	CAWRKTGYEQYF
.	few	TRBJ1-2	TRBV20-1	TGCAGTGCTAGCGTGGTGACAGACTATGGCTACACCTTC	CSASVVTDYGYTF
.	.	TRBJ2-7	TRBV7-8	TGTGCCAGCAGCTTAGCAGAAATCTCCTACGAGCAGTACTTC	CASSLAEISYEQYF
TRBD1	.	TRBJ2-5	TRBV29-1	TGCAGCGTGGAGACAGGGGTGCAAGAGACCCAGTACTTC	CSVETGVQETQYF
.	many	TRBJ2-3	TRBV30	TGTGCCTGGAGTGCAGGGGGGAGTATGCAGTATTTT	CAWSAGGSMQYF
.	few	TRBJ2-3	TRBV29-1	TGCAGCGTTGCCCGCCGACAGGGCACAGATACGCAGTATTTT	CSVARRQGTDTQYF
TRBD1	.	TRBJ1-1	TRBV29-1	TGCAGCGTTGAAACTTCAGGGGGCACTGAAGCTTTCTTT	CSVETSGGTEAFF
.	many	TRBJ1-2	TRBV20-1	TGCAGTGCTGGGCAGCCCAACTATGGCTACACCTTC	CSAGQPNYGYTF
.	.	TRBJ1-4	TRBV30	TGTGCCTGGAGTGGTAAGGGGGGAGTTGAAAAACTGTTTTTT	CAWSGKGGVEKLFF
.	few	TRBJ2-5	TRBV29-1	TGCAGCGCCCGCCCGGGGGTCGGCCAAGAGACCCAGTACTTC	CSARPGVGQETQYF
TRBD2	.	TRBJ2-1	TRBV19	TGTGCCCCTGGGGTAGCGGGCCCCACCGGGGCAAATGAGCAGTTCTTC	CAPGVAGPTGANEQFF
TRBD1	many	TRBJ2-7	TRBV19	TGTGCCAGTACCCCGGGACAGGGGTCCTACGAGCAGTACTTC	CASTPGQGSYEQYF
.	.	TRBJ2-1	TRBV4-1	TGCGCCAGCAGCCAGGGCGGACTCGAAAAGCAGTTCTTC	CASSQGGLEKQFF
TRBD2	.	TRBJ2-7	TRBV11-2	TGTGCCAGCAGCCCTCTAGCGGGGGGGCGGTACGAGCAGTACTTC	CASSPLAGGRYEQYF
.	.	TRBJ1-2	TRBV7-9	TGTGCCAGCAGCTTAGTGGCAGGGGCGGGCTATGGCTACACCTTC	CASSLVAGAGYGYTF
.	.	TRBJ2-4	TRBV12-5	TGTGCTAGTGGACGAGAAAGGGGGATCAAAAACATTCAGTACTTC	CASGRERGIKNIQYF
TRBD1	few	TRBJ1-5	TRBV7-6	TGTGCCAGCAGCTTAACACGGGACAGGGATCAGCCCCAGCATTTT	CASSLTRDRDQPQHF
TRBD2	.	TRBJ2-7	TRBV11-2	TGTGCCAGCAGCTTAGTCGCGGGAGCGGGCTACGAGCAGTACTTC	CASSLVAGAGYEQYF
.	many	TRBJ1-5	TRBV27	TGTGCCAGCAGTTTTTCAGGGTGGAGCAATCAGCCCCAGCATTTT	CASSFSGWSNQPQHF
.	.	TRBJ2-7	TRBV3-1	TGTGCCAGCAGCCAAGTGGCAGGGCGCTACGAGCAGTACTTC	CASSQVAGRYEQYF
TRBD1	many	TRBJ2-7	TRBV12-3/TRBV12-4	TGTGCCAGCAGTGACCGGGACAGGGCCCTAAAGGGGCAGTACTTC	CASSDRDRALKGQYF
.	many	TRBJ1-4	TRBV27	TGTGCCAGCAGTTTGGCAGGTGTTGAAAAACTGTTTTTT	CASSLAGVEKLFF
TRBD2	.	TRBJ2-1	TRBV7-9	TGTGCCAGCAGCTCGGGACTAGCGGGAGGCAATGAGCAGTTCTTC	CASSSGLAGGNEQFF
.	.	TRBJ2-5	TRBV29-1	TGCAGCGTTGAAGATATGAGCGCCCAGTACTTC	CSVEDMSAQYF
TRBD2	many	TRBJ2-2	TRBV7-6	TGTGCCAGCAGCCCGATGGTGGGACTAGCGAGTACCGGGGAGCTGTTTTTT	CASSPMVGLASTGELFF
TRBD1	many	TRBJ2-1	TRBV18	TGTGCCAGCTCAAAAGGACAGGGTCCCTACAATGAGCAGTTCTTC	CASSKGQGPYNEQFF
.	few	TRBJ1-5	TRBV20-1	TGCAGTGCTAGAGGAGGCGGTAGCAATCAGCCCCAGCATTTT	CSARGGGSNQPQHF
.	.	TRBJ1-2	TRBV7-2	TGTGCCAGCAGCCCAACTCAGGGGAGGGGCGGCTATGGCTACACCTTC	CASSPTQGRGGYGYTF
.	many	TRBJ2-3	TRBV23-1	TGCGCCAGCAGTCATCCGACAGCGATATCCGAAGATACGCAGTATTTT	CASSHPTAISEDTQYF
TRBD1	few	TRBJ1-2	TRBV29-1	TGCAGCGTTGGGCCGGACAGGGAGTATGGCTACACCTTC	CSVGPDREYGYTF
.	.	TRBJ1-1	TRBV11-1	TGTGCCAGCAGCTTTTCCACTCTACTCACTGAAGCTTTCTTT	CASSFSTLLTEAFF
TRBD1	many	TRBJ1-1	TRBV13	TGTGCCAGCAGCTTGCTACCCGGGACAGGGGGCATTCGGAGCACTGAAGCTTTCTTT	CASSLLPGTGGIRSTEAFF
TRBD2	.	TRBJ2-3	TRBV12-3/TRBV12-4	TGTGCCAGCAGTTCAACGACTAGCGGGAGGGTAGATACGCAGTATTTT	CASSSTTSGRVDTQYF
TRBD2	few	TRBJ2-7	TRBV20-1	TGCAGTGCTAGGGGCCCTAGCGGGGGGCGGTATTACGAGCAGTACTTC	CSARGPSGGRYYEQYF
.	.	TRBJ1-1	TRBV5-1	TGCGCCAGCAGCCGGGATTTGGGGGTATGGAACACTGAAGCTTTCTTT	CASSRDLGVWNTEAFF
TRBD2	few	TRBJ2-1	TRBV7-3	TGTGCCAGCAGCTTATCTAGCGGGGGGGCGTGGAATGAGCAGTTCTTC	CASSLSSGGAWNEQFF
TRBD1	many	TRBJ1-1	TRBV7-9	TGTGCCAGCAGCTTATCTGGGACAGGGGGCCGGTCTCCTGAAGCTTTCTTT	CASSLSGTGGRSPEAFF
.	.	TRBJ2-7	TRBV29-1	TGCAGCGGACAGTCCTCCTACGAGCAGTACTTC	CSGQSSYEQYF
.	.	TRBJ1-1	TRBV21-1	TGTGCCAGCAGCCCTTGGACAGGGCGTGGGGAGGCTGAAGCTTTCTTT	CASSPWTGRGEAEAFF
.	.	TRBJ2-2	TRBV10-3	TGTGCCATCAGGCAGAAGAACACCGGGGAGCTGTTTTTT	CAIRQKNTGELFF
.	few	TRBJ2-7	TRBV2	TGTGCCAGCAGTGAACAACTGGGAAGCTCCTACGAGCAGTACTTC	CASSEQLGSSYEQYF
TRBD2	many	TRBJ2-5	TRBV7-6	TGTGCCAGCAGCTTAGCGGGCGGGAGGGAGACCCAGTACTTC	CASSLAGGRETQYF
TRBD1	.	TRBJ2-7	TRBV7-8	TGTGCCAGCAGTGCCAGGACAGGCTTTGGAAGTAACGAGCAGTACTTC	CASSARTGFGSNEQYF
.	many	TRBJ1-3	TRBV29-1	TGCAGCGTTGAAGATCCCACAGTACCGACCTTATTTGGAAACACCATATATTTT	CSVEDPTVPTLFGNTIYF
.	few	TRBJ2-6	TRBV7-3	TGTGCCAGCAGCCCCACTGCGACTGGGGCCAACGTCCTGACTTTC	CASSPTATGANVLTF
.	few	TRBJ1-1	TRBV10-3	TGTGCCATCAGCCCGCCCGGCCGGGGGGGCACTGAAGCTTTCTTT	CAISPPGRGGTEAFF
TRBD1	many	TRBJ2-1	TRBV20-1	TGCAGTGTTCGACCCCCACAGGGGACCAAACTAAGCTCCTACAATGAGCAGTTCTTC	CSVRPPQGTKLSSYNEQFF
.	many	TRBJ2-1	TRBV10-1	TGCGCCAGCAAGGCCCTTCCACAGAGCGAGCAGTTCTTC	CASKALPQSEQFF
TRBD2	.	TRBJ2-1	TRBV4-1	TGCGCCAGCACGGGAGGGCAATCCTACAATGAGCAGTTCTTC	CASTGGQSYNEQFF
TRBD1	.	TRBJ2-1	TRBV12-3/TRBV12-4	TGTGCCAGCAGTTTAGAGGGGGCCTCCTACAATGAGCAGTTCTTC	CASSLEGASYNEQFF
.	.	TRBJ1-5	TRBV5-5	TGTGCCAGCAGTGGGGGGTTCACCAATCAGCCCCAGCATTTT	CASSGGFTNQPQHF